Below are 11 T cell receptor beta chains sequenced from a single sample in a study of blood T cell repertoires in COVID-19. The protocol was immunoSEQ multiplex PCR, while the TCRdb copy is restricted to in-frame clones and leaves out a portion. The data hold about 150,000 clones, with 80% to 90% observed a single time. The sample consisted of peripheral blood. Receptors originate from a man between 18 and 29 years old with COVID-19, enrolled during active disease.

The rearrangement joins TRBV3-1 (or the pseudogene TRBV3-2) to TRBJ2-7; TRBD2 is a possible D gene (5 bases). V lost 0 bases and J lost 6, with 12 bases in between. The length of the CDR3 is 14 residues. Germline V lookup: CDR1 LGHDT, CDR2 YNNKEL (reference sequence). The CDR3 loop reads CASSQDPWAGEQYF. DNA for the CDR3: TGTGCCAGCAGCCAAGATCCCTGGGCGGGCGAGCAGTACTTC.

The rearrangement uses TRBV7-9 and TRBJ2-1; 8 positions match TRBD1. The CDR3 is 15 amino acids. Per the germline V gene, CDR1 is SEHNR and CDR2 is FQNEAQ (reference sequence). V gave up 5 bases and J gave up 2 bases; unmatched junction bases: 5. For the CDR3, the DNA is TGTGCCAGCAGCCGAAGGGACAGGCCCTACAATGAGCAGTTCTTC. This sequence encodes CASSRRDRPYNEQFF.

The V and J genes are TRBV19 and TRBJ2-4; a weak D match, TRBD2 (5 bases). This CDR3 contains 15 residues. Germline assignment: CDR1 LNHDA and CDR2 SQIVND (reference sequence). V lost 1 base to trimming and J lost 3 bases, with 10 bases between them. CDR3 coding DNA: TGTGCCAGTAGTATAGCGCCCGGGGACAAAAACATTCAGTACTTC. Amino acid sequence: CASSIAPGDKNIQYF.

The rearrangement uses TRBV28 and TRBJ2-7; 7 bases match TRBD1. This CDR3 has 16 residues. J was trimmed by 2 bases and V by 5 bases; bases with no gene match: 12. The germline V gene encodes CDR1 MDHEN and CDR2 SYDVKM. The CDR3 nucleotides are TGTGCCAGCAGTCCTTTATTCGGGACAGTGACCTACGAGCAGTACTTC. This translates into CASSPLFGTVTYEQYF.

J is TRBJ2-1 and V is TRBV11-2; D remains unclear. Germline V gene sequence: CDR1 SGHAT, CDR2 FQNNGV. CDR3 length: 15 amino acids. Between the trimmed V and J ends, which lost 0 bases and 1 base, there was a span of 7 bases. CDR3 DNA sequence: TGTGCCAGCAGCTTAGAGGTCACTTCCTACAATGAGCAGTTCTTC. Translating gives CASSLEVTSYNEQFF.

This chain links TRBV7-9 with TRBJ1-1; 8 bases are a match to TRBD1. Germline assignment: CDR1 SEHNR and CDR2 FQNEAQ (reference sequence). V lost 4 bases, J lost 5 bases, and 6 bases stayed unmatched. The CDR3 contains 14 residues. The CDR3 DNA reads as TGTGCCAGCAGCTCACGACAGGGGAGAACTGAAGCTTTCTTT. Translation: CASSSRQGRTEAFF. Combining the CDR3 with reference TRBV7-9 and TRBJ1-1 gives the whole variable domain DTGVSQNPRHKITKRGQNVTFRCDPISEHNRLYWYRQTLGQGPEFLTYFQNEAQLEKSRLLSDRFSAERPKGSFSTLEIQRTEQGDSAMYLCASSSRQGRTEAFFGQGTRLTVV.

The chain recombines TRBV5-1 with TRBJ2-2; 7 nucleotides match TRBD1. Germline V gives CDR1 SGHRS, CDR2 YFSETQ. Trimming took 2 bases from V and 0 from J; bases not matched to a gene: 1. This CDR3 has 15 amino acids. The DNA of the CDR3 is TGCGCCAGCAGCTTTAGGGGGCCGAACACCGGGGAGCTGTTTTTT. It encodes CASSFRGPNTGELFF.

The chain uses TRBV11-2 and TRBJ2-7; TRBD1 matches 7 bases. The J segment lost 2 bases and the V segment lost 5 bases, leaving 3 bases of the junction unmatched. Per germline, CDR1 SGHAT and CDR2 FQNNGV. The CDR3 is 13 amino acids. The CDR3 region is CASSRDRPYEQYF. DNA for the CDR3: TGTGCCAGCAGCCGGGACAGACCCTACGAGCAGTACTTC.

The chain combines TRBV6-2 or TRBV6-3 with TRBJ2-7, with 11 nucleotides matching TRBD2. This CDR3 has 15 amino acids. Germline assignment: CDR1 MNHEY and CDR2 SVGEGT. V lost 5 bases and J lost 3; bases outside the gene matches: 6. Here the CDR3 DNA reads TGTGCCAGCAGTATGGGACTAGCGGAAATCTACGAGCAGTACTTC. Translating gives CASSMGLAEIYEQYF.

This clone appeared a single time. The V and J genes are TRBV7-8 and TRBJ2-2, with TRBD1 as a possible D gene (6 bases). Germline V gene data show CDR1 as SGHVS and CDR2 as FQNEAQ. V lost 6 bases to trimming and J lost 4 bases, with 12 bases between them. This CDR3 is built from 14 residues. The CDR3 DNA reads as TGTGCCAGCAGACCGACAGGCGCCACCGGGGAGCTGTTTTTT. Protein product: CASRPTGATGELFF.

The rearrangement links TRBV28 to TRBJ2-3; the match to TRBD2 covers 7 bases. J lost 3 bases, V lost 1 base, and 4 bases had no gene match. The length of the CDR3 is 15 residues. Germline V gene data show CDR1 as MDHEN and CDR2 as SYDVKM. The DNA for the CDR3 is TGTGCCAGCAGTTTATCCCCTAGCGGAACAGATACGCAGTATTTT. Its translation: CASSLSPSGTDTQYF.